The 25 T cell receptor beta chains listed next were all sequenced from one sample in a study of blood T cell repertoires in COVID-19 (dated by TCRdb to 2019 to 2021). Library preparation was by the immunoSEQ multiplex PCR assay. Not all clones reach the TCRdb copy of this immuneACCESS table, which keeps in-frame sequences only. Checked studies attribute under half of the gap to unresolved V genes and leave the rest unexplained. The sample data list 150,000 to 200,000 clones, and over 70% of these were observed just once. The ten largest clones represent roughly a sixth of the sample. Sequences were obtained from peripheral blood. These TCRs come from a man between 60 and 75 years old with active or convalescent COVID-19.

This clone has just one count. This chain uses TRBV7-2 with TRBJ2-5; possibly TRBD1 for D (6 bases). Trimming stripped 0 bases from V and 5 bases from J, with 13 bases between. The CDR3 sequence is 15 residues long. CDR1 and CDR2 (germline): SGHTA, FQGNSA. CDR3 coding DNA: TGTGCCAGCAGCTTAGCAACAGGGTTATTGGAGACCCAGTACTTC. This gives the protein CASSLATGLLETQYF. Filled out from reference TRBV7-2 and TRBJ2-5, the complete variable domain reads GAGVSQSPSNKVTEKGKDVELRCDPISGHTALYWYRQSLGQGLEFLIYFQGNSAPDKSGLPSDRFSAERTGGSVSTLTIQRTQQEDSAVYLCASSLATGLLETQYFGPGTRLLVL.

This chain links TRBV5-1 with TRBJ2-2; D not resolved. V lost 0 bases to trimming and J lost 6 bases, with 9 bases between them. Germline V gene lookup returns CDR1 SGHRS and CDR2 YFSETQ. The length of the CDR3 is 14 residues. The DNA of the CDR3 is TGCGCCAGCAGCTTGGGTGGTAGCCCCGGGGAGCTGTTTTTT. Its translation: CASSLGGSPGELFF.

The chain carries TRBV18 and TRBJ2-7, with D perhaps TRBD1 (7 bases). The CDR3 is 15 residues long. The germline V gene encodes CDR1 KGHSH and CDR2 LQKENI. Trimming stripped 3 bases from V and 0 bases from J, with 12 bases between. This chain's CDR3 is CASSPSRGVSYEQYF. The CDR3 nucleotides read TGTGCCAGCTCACCCTCCAGGGGGGTCTCCTACGAGCAGTACTTC. The full variable domain, rest sourced from reference TRBV18 and TRBJ2-7, is NAGVMQNPRHLVRRRGQEARLRCSPMKGHSHVYWYRQLPEEGLKFMVYLQKENIIDESGMPKERFSAEFPKEGPSILRIQQVVRGDSAAYFCASSPSRGVSYEQYFGPGTRLTVT.

This clone occurred a few times. This chain joins TRBV7-6 and TRBJ1-5, with 9 nucleotides matching TRBD1. CDR3 length: 15 amino acids. V was pared by 5 bases and J by 4 bases, with 6 bases of the junction left unmatched. The germline CDR1 and CDR2 sequences are SGHVS and FNYEAQ. CDR3 sequence reads: CASSPDRGRNQPQHF. CDR3 sequence (DNA): TGTGCCAGCAGCCCCGACAGGGGGAGAAATCAGCCCCAGCATTTT.

In this sample, this clone turned up a few times. This chain joins TRBV9 and TRBJ1-2; possible D gene TRBD1, 5 bases. Trimming took off 6 bases at V and 0 bases at J, with 15 bases between the two ends. The CDR3 is 15 residues long. Germline V gene lookup returns CDR1 SGDLS and CDR2 YYNGEE. CDR3 region: CASTLSDISNYGYTF. CDR3 nucleotides: TGTGCCAGCACCCTCTCGGACATTTCTAACTATGGCTACACCTTC.

This clone was observed a single time. The chain uses TRBV27 and TRBJ1-1; 7 bases line up with TRBD1. This CDR3 has 14 residues. In germline, CDR1 is MNHEY, CDR2 SMNVEV (reference sequence). With 3 bases clipped from V and 3 bases from J, the junction kept 4 bases outside the gene matches. The CDR3 DNA follows: TGTGCCAGCAGTTTTTTCAGGGGGGACACTGAAGCTTTCTTT. Its protein product is CASSFFRGDTEAFF.

The rearrangement links TRBV30 to TRBJ1-5; 7 bases match TRBD1. CDR1 is GTSNPN, CDR2 SVGIG, per germline (reference sequence). Losses at the gene ends were 0 bases for V and 7 bases for J; bases not matched to a gene: 6. The CDR3 spans 14 residues. The CDR3 is CAWSVGQAIQPQHF. CDR3 sequence (DNA): TGTGCCTGGAGTGTAGGACAGGCAATCCAGCCCCAGCATTTT.

V is TRBV28 and J is TRBJ1-1; 8 nucleotides align to TRBD1. The germline V gene has CDR1 MDHEN and CDR2 SYDVKM. Unmatched junction bases numbered 7, after V lost 8 bases and J lost 5 bases. The CDR3 runs to 13 residues. The CDR3 region is CASYRQGRTEAFF. The CDR3 nucleotides read TGTGCCAGCTATCGACAGGGGCGGACTGAAGCTTTCTTT. Together with reference TRBV28 and TRBJ1-1, the CDR3 gives the full variable domain: DVKVTQSSRYLVKRTGEKVFLECVQDMDHENMFWYRQDPGLGLRLIYFSYDVKMKEKGDIPEGYSVSREKKERFSLILESASTNQTSMYLCASYRQGRTEAFFGQGTRLTVV.

This clone was picked up a small number of times. The chain couples TRBV18 to TRBJ2-4; no clear D gene. Germline assignment: CDR1 KGHSH and CDR2 LQKENI. Trimming cost V 6 bases and J 7 bases, with 10 bases left between them. The CDR3 contains 12 residues. DNA for the CDR3: TGTGCCAGCTCGCCTCCGGGTAACATTCAGTACTTC. Its protein product is CASSPPGNIQYF. Filled out from reference TRBV18 and TRBJ2-4, the complete variable domain reads NAGVMQNPRHLVRRRGQEARLRCSPMKGHSHVYWYRQLPEEGLKFMVYLQKENIIDESGMPKERFSAEFPKEGPSILRIQQVVRGDSAAYFCASSPPGNIQYFGAGTRLSVL.

The rearrangement joins TRBV3-1 (or the pseudogene TRBV3-2) to TRBJ2-2; no clear D. The CDR3 length is 14 residues. V lost 3 bases and J 4 bases, leaving 9 bases between the germline ends. Germline V gene data show CDR1 as LGHDT and CDR2 as YNNKEL (reference sequence). Written as DNA, the CDR3 is TGTGCCAGCAGCCAGGGCGCGAGCACCGGGGAGCTGTTTTTT. It encodes CASSQGASTGELFF.

This chain uses TRBV18 with TRBJ2-7; possible D gene TRBD1, 5 bases. V was pared by 6 bases and J by 3 bases, with 15 bases between. CDR1 is KGHSH and CDR2 is LQKENI in the germline V gene. The CDR3 is made up of 14 amino acids. The CDR3 DNA is TGTGCCAGCTCCCAGGGCGCGAGGAGCTACGAGCAGTACTTC. Translating it yields CASSQGARSYEQYF.

A remark on this clone: Other nucleotide sequences in the sample specify the same CDR3. The chain combines TRBV7-9 with TRBJ2-5, with D unresolved. CDR3 length: 13 residues. Germline loops: CDR1 SEHNR, CDR2 FQNEAQ (reference sequence). The V end lost 2 bases, the J end lost 3 bases, and 7 bases lay between the germline ends. CDR3 loop: CASSLSGEETQYF. CDR3 nucleotides: TGTGCCAGCAGCTTAAGTGGAGAAGAGACCCAGTACTTC. The full variable domain, in which reference TRBV7-9 and TRBJ2-5 provide the parts outside the CDR3, is DTGVSQNPRHKITKRGQNVTFRCDPISEHNRLYWYRQTLGQGPEFLTYFQNEAQLEKSRLLSDRFSAERPKGSFSTLEIQRTEQGDSAMYLCASSLSGEETQYFGPGTRLLVL.

Written as DNA, the CDR3 is TGTGCCAGCAGCGCTACCTGGACTGGCAACTATGGCTACACCTTC. This codes for CASSATWTGNYGYTF. V gene TRBV6-5 combines with J gene TRBJ1-2; no firm D call. V was cut by 6 bases and J by 2 bases, with 16 bases left in between. CDR1 is MNHEY and CDR2 is SVGAGI in the germline V gene. The CDR3 loop spans 15 amino acids.

In this sample, this clone turned up a few times. The chain carries TRBV4-1 and TRBJ1-1, with 8 bases identical to TRBD1. V shed 5 bases and J 5 bases; nucleotides not matched to a gene: 7. The CDR3 runs 14 residues. Germline V CDR1 and CDR2: MGHRA, YSYEKL. CDR3 sequence (DNA): TGCGCCAGCAGCTCCCGGACAGGGCAAACTGAAGCTTTCTTT. Its translation is CASSSRTGQTEAFF.

This chain joins TRBV28 and TRBJ2-1; D is possibly TRBD2 (6 bases). Germline V gene lookup returns CDR1 MDHEN and CDR2 SYDVKM. The CDR3 contains 11 residues. Trimming stripped 11 bases from V and 6 bases from J, with 11 bases between. Here the CDR3 reads CAGGTLNEQFF. CDR3 nucleotide sequence: TGTGCCGGGGGGACCCTCAATGAGCAGTTCTTC.

The chain carries TRBV14 and TRBJ2-1; D is uncertain. This CDR3 is built from 14 residues. Trimming took off 0 bases at V and 9 bases at J, with 12 bases between the two ends. The germline CDR1 and CDR2 sequences are SGHDN and FVKESK. DNA of the CDR3: TGTGCCAGCAGCCAAGACTTAGGAAGGAGTGAGCAGTTCTTC. This translates into CASSQDLGRSEQFF.

The V and J genes are TRBV14 and TRBJ2-3; possible D gene TRBD2, 5 bases. There are 14 residues in the CDR3. Trimming shortened V by 5 bases and J by 2 bases, and 11 bases separated the two germline ends. CDR1 SGHDN and CDR2 FVKESK come from the germline V gene. CDR3: CASSNGLFTDTQYF. As DNA, the CDR3 is TGTGCCAGCAGCAACGGACTCTTCACAGATACGCAGTATTTT.

The rearrangement uses TRBV27 and TRBJ2-1; 13 bases align to TRBD2. Germline CDR1 is MNHEY and CDR2 is SMNVEV (reference sequence). The junction had 9 bases not matched to a gene; V was cut back by 7 bases and J by 0 bases. The CDR3 runs 18 residues. The CDR3 reads CASTGLAGTLSSYNEQFF. CDR3 DNA: TGTGCCAGCACGGGACTAGCGGGGACCCTGAGCTCCTACAATGAGCAGTTCTTC.

The V gene is TRBV14, the J gene TRBJ1-6; 9 nucleotides match TRBD1. Germline V CDR1 and CDR2: SGHDN, FVKESK. The CDR3 covers 18 residues. J was trimmed by 9 bases and V by 1 base; bases with no gene match: 13. The CDR3 loop is CASSQADRGVYPFSPLHF. The DNA of the CDR3 is TGTGCCAGCAGCCAAGCGGACAGGGGTGTTTATCCCTTTTCACCCCTCCACTTT.

The CDR3, as DNA: TGTGCCAGCAGTCCCACCGGGGGACCTACGAACACCGGGGAGCTGTTTTTT. Translating gives CASSPTGGPTNTGELFF. This sequence joins TRBV27 and TRBJ2-2; D perhaps matches TRBD2 (6 bases). The length of the CDR3 is 17 residues. V lost 5 bases and J 0 bases, leaving 16 bases between the germline ends. Germline CDR1 reads MNHEY; CDR2 reads SMNVEV (reference sequence).

The chain couples TRBV5-1 to TRBJ2-5, with TRBD2 identical over 11 bases. Germline loops: CDR1 SGHRS, CDR2 YFSETQ. Losses at the gene ends were 0 bases for V and 1 base for J; bases not matched to a gene: 11. This CDR3 has 19 residues. The CDR3 DNA sequence: TGCGCCAGCAGCTTGGTGACTAGCGGGATAGGGTCCCCCCAAGAGACCCAGTACTTC. Residues: CASSLVTSGIGSPQETQYF.

The V and J genes are TRBV6-4 and TRBJ2-7, with D maybe TRBD1 (5 bases). The germline V gene has CDR1 MRHNA and CDR2 SNTAGT. The CDR3 extends over 9 amino acids. The ends were cut back, 11 bases at V and 6 bases at J, with 8 bases in the middle. This CDR3 is CAGQGEQYF. The CDR3 nucleotides read TGTGCCGGGCAGGGCGAGCAGTACTTC.

V and J are TRBV10-3 and TRBJ1-1; tentatively, D is TRBD1 (6 bases). The CDR3 consists of 12 residues. Germline lookup yields CDR1 ENHRY and CDR2 SYGVKD. V lost 6 bases and J lost 2, with 7 bases in between. For the CDR3, the DNA is TGTGCCATCAGACAGGGTAACACTGAAGCTTTCTTT. It is translated as CAIRQGNTEAFF.

DNA of the CDR3: TGTGCCAGCTCACCACCTGGACAGAACAGCAATGAGCAGTTCTTC. This gives the protein CASSPPGQNSNEQFF. This rearrangement joins TRBV18 to TRBJ2-1, with D possibly matching TRBD1 (6 bases). CDR3 length: 15 residues. The V end lost 0 bases, the J end lost 6 bases, and 12 bases lay between the germline ends. Germline V gene sequence: CDR1 KGHSH, CDR2 LQKENI.

V and J are TRBV5-6 and TRBJ1-4, with D perhaps TRBD1 (5 bases). Germline CDR1 and CDR2: SGHDT and YYEEEE. V dropped 1 base and J dropped 8 bases, with 18 bases sitting between them. The CDR3 consists of 16 residues. The CDR3, as DNA: TGTGCCAGCAGCTTGAGAATTAGGGGCCGGGGGGAAAAACTGTTTTTT. This encodes CASSLRIRGRGEKLFF.